This T cell receptor beta chain is from a study of early T cells in non-severe SARS-CoV-2 infection (dated by TCRdb to 2020 to 2023). Broadly, across the study: TCR sequencing used bulk RNA from unsorted whole blood, so alpha and beta chains could not be paired.

The library was prepared using 5' RACE. The listed sequencing device is NextSeq 500. The TCR library protocol attached unique molecular identifiers to individual cDNA molecules to correct for sequencing error and PCR bias. Sequencing covered both TCR alpha and beta chains, and within each sample the abundances of alpha and beta sequences were tightly co-correlated. The authors processed their data as follows. Decombinator V4 was used to annotate the V gene, J gene and CDR3 of the TCR sequences. Expanded TCRs were defined as changing significantly between any two time points under a Poisson model with p below 0.0001. TCR abundances were normalised to the total number of TCRs sequenced per sample and expressed as counts per million. MAIT TCRs were defined by TRAV1-2 paired with TRAJ12, TRAJ20 or TRAJ33, and iNKT TCRs by TRAV10 paired with TRAJ18. VDJdb, accessed on 1 November 2021, was searched for TCRs annotated for CMV, EBV and SARS-CoV-2, and TCRs annotated for more than one antigen were excluded. The public reads were run again by TCRdb, first through fastp at Q25 and then through MiXCR, and only productive beta chains were kept. CDR3 protein duplicates are merged, each entry listing the most common genes and DNA. These V and J calls originate from TCRdb's pipeline instead of the authors' own analysis. This sample has tens of thousands of distinct CDR3 sequences in its table, and less than 30% of those were observed once. Just over 4.5% of the sample lies in the top ten.

CDR1 is given as KGHDR and CDR2 as SFDVKD, both from the germline V gene. Including cysteine and phenylalanine, the CDR3 has 22 amino acids. Only CDR3 DNA remains: 66 bases, in frame from the first base. The junction shows trimming of 0 bases on V and 3 bases on J, plus 26 bases between the germline ends. Here is what the overall study found, with its caveats: VDJdb matching was skewed toward anti-spike CD8 responses and likely underestimated virus-specific expansions by missing private and CD4 specificities.

This was a case-control study nested in a cohort of healthcare workers in London, UK, who had nasopharyngeal swab PCR tests and blood samples taken every week. Between 23 and 31 March 2020, the week of the UK lockdown, healthcare workers were enrolled and then followed up weekly for as long as 16 weeks. Only a few counts were recorded for this clonotype. Its antigen has not been determined. No clone much larger than this one lies a single base away; base qualities are absent. The rearranged segments are TRBV24-1 and TRBJ2-6, with no confidently assigned D gene. The sequence derives from an adult who was a healthcare worker with PCR-confirmed SARS-CoV-2 infection or an uninfected control (not recorded which). Material: whole blood, obtained at baseline. The CDR3 protein is CATSDLPPHEAARTGGANVLTF. DNA sequence: TGTGCCACCAGTGATTTGCCTCCTCACGAGGCAGCAAGAACGGGTGGGGCCAACGTCCTGACTTTC.